This is a list of T cell receptor beta chains from one sample in a study of vaccination effects on CD4 cells after COVID-19. TCRdb's table, derived via immunoSEQ multiplex PCR, lists solely in-frame clones and lacks some. The profile shows around 36,000 clones, under 75% of them singletons. What these receptors recognize is not known. The sequencing used CD4+ T cells from PBMCs cultured with SARS-CoV-2 spike peptides, collected before COVID-19 vaccination. These receptors originate from a human donor who received a COVID-19 vaccine. The CDR3 runs from the conserved cysteine through the conserved F or W. D genes are given only for firm matches. Clone size appears in some rows only: once, few, many, or a class for an expanded clone.

clone_size	v_call	d_call	j_call	cdr3_length	cdr3_aa	cdr3_nt
.	TRBV19	TRBD1	TRBJ1-5	17	CASTPGQVKYSNQPQHF	TGTGCCAGTACTCCGGGACAGGTCAAGTATAGCAATCAGCCCCAGCATTTT
.	TRBV18	TRBD1	TRBJ2-1	13	CASSEDRVYEQFF	TGTGCCAGCTCCGAGGACAGGGTCTATGAGCAGTTCTTC
.	TRBV24-1	TRBD2	TRBJ2-1	16	CATSDLVRGEGGEQFF	TGTGCCACCAGTGATTTGGTCCGGGGGGAGGGAGGTGAGCAGTTCTTC
.	TRBV6-5	.	TRBJ2-7	16	CASSYSFKVISYEQYF	TGTGCCAGCAGTTACTCGTTCAAGGTTATCTCCTACGAGCAGTACTTC
.	TRBV4-1	.	TRBJ1-4	16	CASSQDWRATNEKLFF	TGCGCCAGCAGCCAAGATTGGAGGGCAACTAATGAAAAACTGTTTTTT
.	TRBV5-4	.	TRBJ1-4	16	CASSLLRSGDNEKLFF	TGTGCCAGCAGCTTGTTGCGTTCGGGGGATAATGAAAAACTGTTTTTT
.	TRBV4-1	.	TRBJ1-6	14	CASSQAATGTPLHF	TGCGCCAGCAGCCAAGCCGCTACAGGGACACCCCTCCACTTT
.	TRBV6-5	.	TRBJ2-3	15	CASSYRELNTDTQYF	TGTGCCAGCAGTTACAGGGAGTTGAACACAGATACGCAGTATTTT
few	TRBV5-1	.	TRBJ1-1	14	CASSLDGFNTEAFF	TGCGCCAGCAGCTTGGACGGTTTTAACACTGAAGCTTTCTTT
once	TRBV6-5	TRBD1	TRBJ2-7	14	CASKETGTAYEQYF	TGTGCCAGCAAGGAGACAGGGACAGCCTACGAGCAGTACTTC
once	TRBV6-5	TRBD1	TRBJ1-3	16	CASSYSTGATGNTIYF	TGTGCCAGCAGTTACTCGACAGGGGCTACCGGAAACACCATATATTTT
.	TRBV30	.	TRBJ1-4	20	CAWSVLIREPPRWSNEKLFF	TGTGCCTGGAGTGTACTAATACGGGAGCCTCCACGTTGGTCTAATGAAAAACTGTTTTTT
.	TRBV5-5	TRBD1	TRBJ2-1	12	CASSTGTGGQFF	TGTGCCAGCAGCACGGGGACAGGGGGCCAGTTCTTC
few	TRBV6-1	.	TRBJ1-1	13	CASSESRGAFAFF	TGTGCCAGCAGTGAATCTCGGGGTGCATTCGCTTTCTTT
.	TRBV2	.	TRBJ1-2	11	CASSVGGVYTF	TGTGCCAGCAGTGTAGGGGGTGTCTACACCTTC
.	TRBV6-4	.	TRBJ2-4	12	CASSDSWGQMYF	TGTGCCAGCAGTGACTCTTGGGGGCAAATGTACTTC
few	TRBV7-9	TRBD2	TRBJ2-2	16	CASSLYSGRGTGELFF	TGTGCCAGCAGCTTGTATAGCGGGAGAGGAACCGGGGAGCTGTTTTTT
.	TRBV5-1	.	TRBJ2-7	15	CASSLIAVSSYEQYF	TGCGCCAGCAGCTTGATAGCGGTGAGCTCCTACGAGCAGTACTTC
few	TRBV21-1	.	TRBJ1-6	15	CASSKWGVGDSPLHF	TGTGCCAGCAGCAAATGGGGGGTGGGCGATTCACCCCTCCACTTT
once	TRBV14	.	TRBJ2-1	11	CASSQGGQQFF	TGTGCCAGCAGCCAAGGGGGGCAGCAGTTCTTC
.	TRBV30	.	TRBJ1-2	15	CAWSVLGGGLNGYTF	TGTGCCTGGAGTGTACTTGGAGGGGGGCTGAATGGCTACACCTTC
.	TRBV28	TRBD1	TRBJ1-2	13	CASSLGGTGPSTF	TGTGCCAGCAGTTTAGGGGGGACAGGGCCCTCGACCTTC
.	TRBV3-1/TRBV3-2	TRBD1	TRBJ2-1	16	CASSRFRTGPYNEQFF	TGTGCCAGCAGCCGGTTCCGGACAGGGCCCTACAATGAGCAGTTCTTC
.	TRBV5-4	.	TRBJ2-2	16	CASSPSGQKGTGELFF	TGTGCCAGCAGCCCATCCGGACAAAAGGGCACCGGGGAGCTGTTTTTT
.	TRBV20-1	.	TRBJ2-7	11	CSARDRADLLF	TGCAGTGCTAGAGATCGCGCCGATCTTCTATTC
.	TRBV29-1	.	TRBJ1-3	13	CSVQGYSGNTIYF	TGCAGCGTTCAGGGGTACAGTGGAAACACCATATATTTT
few	TRBV6-5	.	TRBJ2-7	14	CASSYDMFTYEQYF	TGTGCCAGCAGTTACGACATGTTTACCTACGAGCAGTACTTC
.	TRBV7-8	TRBD1	TRBJ2-7	18	CASSPNRGRTGGASEQYF	TGTGCCAGCAGCCCCAATCGGGGACGGACAGGGGGTGCGAGCGAGCAGTACTTC
few	TRBV4-2	.	TRBJ2-7	13	CASSQEKMYEQYF	TGTGCCAGCAGCCAAGAGAAAATGTATGAGCAGTACTTC
.	TRBV18	.	TRBJ1-2	15	CASSPITDGNYGYTF	TGTGCCAGCTCACCAATAACGGACGGAAACTATGGCTACACCTTC
.	TRBV12-1	.	TRBJ2-4	15	CASSQDREGKNIQYF	TGTGCCAGCAGCCAGGACAGGGAAGGCAAAAACATTCAGTACTTC
.	TRBV9	.	TRBJ2-5	14	CASSGENHGETQYF	TGTGCCAGCAGCGGTGAGAACCACGGGGAGACCCAGTACTTC
.	TRBV2	TRBD2	TRBJ2-5	15	CASSEGRTPGGAQYF	TGTGCCAGCAGTGAAGGGCGCACCCCGGGAGGGGCCCAGTACTTC
.	TRBV5-1	.	TRBJ1-1	13	CASSLRVNTEAFF	TGCGCCAGCAGCTTGAGGGTGAACACTGAAGCTTTCTTT
.	TRBV19	TRBD1	TRBJ1-4	15	CASTSPGQGIGKLFF	TGTGCCAGTACCTCCCCGGGACAGGGCATCGGAAAACTGTTTTTT
.	TRBV2	.	TRBJ1-2	12	CASSDHPEGYTF	TGTGCCAGCAGTGATCATCCGGAGGGCTACACCTTC
.	TRBV7-9	TRBD1	TRBJ1-2	14	CASSLEGAHYGYTF	TGTGCCAGCAGCTTAGAGGGGGCACACTATGGCTACACCTTC
few	TRBV5-4	.	TRBJ2-5	14	CASSFLKGGETQYF	TGTGCCAGCAGCTTCCTCAAAGGAGGAGAGACCCAGTACTTC
.	TRBV4-2	TRBD1	TRBJ1-6	18	CASSQGQGDLVYNSPLHF	TGTGCCAGCAGCCAAGGGCAGGGGGATCTAGTCTATAATTCACCCCTCCACTTT
.	TRBV18	.	TRBJ1-1	13	CASSVDGPTEAFF	TGTGCCAGCTCAGTAGACGGTCCCACTGAAGCTTTCTTT
.	TRBV2	TRBD1	TRBJ2-2	16	CASSKDRGGTTGELFF	TGTGCCAGCAGTAAAGACAGGGGCGGCACCACCGGGGAGCTGTTTTTT
.	TRBV5-1	TRBD1	TRBJ1-2	16	CASSLGSGTGLYGYTF	TGCGCCAGCAGCTTGGGTTCAGGGACAGGGCTTTATGGCTACACCTTC
few	TRBV19	.	TRBJ2-2	14	CASSKGTNTGELFF	TGTGCCAGTAGTAAGGGAACGAACACCGGGGAGCTGTTTTTT
once	TRBV7-7	.	TRBJ2-5	13	CASSMTRKETQYF	TGTGCTAGCAGCATGACTAGGAAAGAGACCCAGTACTTC
few	TRBV10-3	TRBD1	TRBJ2-3	15	CAISKTGGDTDTQYF	TGTGCCATCAGTAAGACAGGGGGCGACACAGATACGCAGTATTTT
.	TRBV4-3	.	TRBJ2-2	19	CASSQEGVERPLNTGELFF	TGCGCCAGCAGCCAAGAAGGAGTTGAGCGCCCTCTGAACACCGGGGAGCTGTTTTTT
.	TRBV12-3/TRBV12-4	.	TRBJ2-7	12	CASSSDRYEQYF	TGTGCCAGCAGCTCGGACCGGTACGAGCAGTACTTC
.	TRBV6-5	TRBD2	TRBJ2-1	14	CASSRAGGHNEQFF	TGTGCCAGCAGTCGGGCGGGGGGGCACAATGAGCAGTTCTTC
.	TRBV27	.	TRBJ1-6	15	CASSLLWGSNSPLHF	TGTGCCAGCAGTTTATTGTGGGGTTCTAATTCACCCCTCCACTTT
.	TRBV19	TRBD1	TRBJ1-4	15	CASSLSTGPHEKLFF	TGTGCCAGTAGTCTTTCGACAGGGCCCCATGAAAAACTGTTTTTT
once	TRBV5-4	.	TRBJ2-1	16	CASSLAGLSSYNEQFF	TGTGCCAGCAGCTTGGCCGGGTTAAGCTCCTACAATGAGCAGTTCTTC